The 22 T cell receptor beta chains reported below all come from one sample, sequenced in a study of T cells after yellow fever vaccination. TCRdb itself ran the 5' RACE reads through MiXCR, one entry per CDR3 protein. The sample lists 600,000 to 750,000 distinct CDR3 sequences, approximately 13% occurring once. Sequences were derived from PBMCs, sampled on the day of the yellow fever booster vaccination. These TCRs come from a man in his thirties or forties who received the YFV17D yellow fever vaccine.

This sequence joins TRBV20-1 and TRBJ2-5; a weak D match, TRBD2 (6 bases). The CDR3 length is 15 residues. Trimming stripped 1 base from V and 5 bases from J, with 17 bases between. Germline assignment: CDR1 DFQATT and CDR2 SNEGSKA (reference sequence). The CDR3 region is CSARARKGRRETQYF. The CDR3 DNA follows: TGCAGTGCTAGAGCTCGGAAAGGGAGGAGGGAGACCCAGTACTTC.

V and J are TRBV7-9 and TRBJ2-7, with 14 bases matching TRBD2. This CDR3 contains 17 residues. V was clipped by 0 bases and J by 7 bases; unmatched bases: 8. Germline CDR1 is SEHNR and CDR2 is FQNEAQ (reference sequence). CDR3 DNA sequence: TGTGCCAGCAGCTTAGCAGAGACTAGCGGGAGGGCCGGTGAGCAGTACTTC. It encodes CASSLAETSGRAGEQYF.

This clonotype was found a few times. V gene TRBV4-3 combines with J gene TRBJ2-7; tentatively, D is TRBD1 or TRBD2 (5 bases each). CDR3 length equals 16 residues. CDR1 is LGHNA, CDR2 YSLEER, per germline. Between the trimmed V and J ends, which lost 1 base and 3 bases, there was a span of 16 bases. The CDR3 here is CASSQARGRPSYEQYF. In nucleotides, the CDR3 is TGCGCCAGCAGCCAAGCGAGGGGCAGGCCGAGCTACGAGCAGTACTTC.

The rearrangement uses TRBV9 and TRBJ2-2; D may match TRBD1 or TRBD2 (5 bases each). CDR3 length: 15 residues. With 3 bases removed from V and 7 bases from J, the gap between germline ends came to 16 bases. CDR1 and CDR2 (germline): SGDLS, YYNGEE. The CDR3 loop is CASSGGHGTGGELFF. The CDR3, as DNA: TGTGCCAGCAGCGGCGGACACGGGACGGGCGGGGAGCTGTTTTTT.

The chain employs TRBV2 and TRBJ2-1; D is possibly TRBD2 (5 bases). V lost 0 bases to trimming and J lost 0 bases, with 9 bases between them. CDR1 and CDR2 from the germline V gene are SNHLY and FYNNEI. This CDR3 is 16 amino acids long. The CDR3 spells CASSEASGSSYNEQFF. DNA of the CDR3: TGTGCCAGCAGTGAAGCGTCGGGGAGCTCCTACAATGAGCAGTTCTTC.

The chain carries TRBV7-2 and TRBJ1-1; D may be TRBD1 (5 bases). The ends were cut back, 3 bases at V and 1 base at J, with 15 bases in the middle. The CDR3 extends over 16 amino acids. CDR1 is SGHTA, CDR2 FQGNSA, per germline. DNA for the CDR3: TGTGCCAGCAGCTTTGTGAAGGGGTGGTCGAACACTGAAGCTTTCTTT. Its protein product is CASSFVKGWSNTEAFF.

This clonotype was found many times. DNA of the CDR3: TGTGCCAGCAGCTTATACGGGAGCTCCTACGAGCAGTACTTC. Protein sequence: CASSLYGSSYEQYF. The chain has TRBV7-9 and TRBJ2-7; D may be TRBD2 (6 bases). This CDR3 comprises 14 residues. V was trimmed by 2 bases and J by 0 bases, leaving 8 bases between them. Germline V gene lookup returns CDR1 SEHNR and CDR2 FQNEAQ (reference sequence). Based on the CDR3 plus reference TRBV7-9 and TRBJ2-7, the full variable domain is DTGVSQNPRHKITKRGQNVTFRCDPISEHNRLYWYRQTLGQGPEFLTYFQNEAQLEKSRLLSDRFSAERPKGSFSTLEIQRTEQGDSAMYLCASSLYGSSYEQYFGPGTRLTVT.

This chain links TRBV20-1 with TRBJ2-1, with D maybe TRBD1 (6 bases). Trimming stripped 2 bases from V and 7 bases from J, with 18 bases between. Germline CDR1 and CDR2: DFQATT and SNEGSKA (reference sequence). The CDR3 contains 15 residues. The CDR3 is CSARPPRTVTNEQFF. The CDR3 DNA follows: TGCAGTGCTAGACCACCCAGGACAGTTACGAATGAGCAGTTCTTC.

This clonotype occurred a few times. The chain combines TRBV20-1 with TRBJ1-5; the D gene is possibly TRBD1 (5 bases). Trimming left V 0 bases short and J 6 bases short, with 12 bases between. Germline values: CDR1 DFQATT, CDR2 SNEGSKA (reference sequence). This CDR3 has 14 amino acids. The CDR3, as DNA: TGCAGTGCTAGAGACCCGGAGGGGAGTCAGCCCCAGCATTTT. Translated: CSARDPEGSQPQHF.

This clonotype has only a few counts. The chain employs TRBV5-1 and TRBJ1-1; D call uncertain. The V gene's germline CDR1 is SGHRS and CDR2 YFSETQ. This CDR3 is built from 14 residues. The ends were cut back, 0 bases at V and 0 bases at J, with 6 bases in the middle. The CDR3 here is CASSLDLMNTEAFF. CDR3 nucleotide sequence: TGCGCCAGCAGCTTGGACCTTATGAACACTGAAGCTTTCTTT.

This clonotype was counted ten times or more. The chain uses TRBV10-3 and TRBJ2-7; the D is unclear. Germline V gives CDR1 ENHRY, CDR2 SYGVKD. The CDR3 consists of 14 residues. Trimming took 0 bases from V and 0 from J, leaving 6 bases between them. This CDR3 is CAISESLVSYEQYF. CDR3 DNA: TGTGCCATCAGTGAGTCGCTAGTCTCCTACGAGCAGTACTTC.

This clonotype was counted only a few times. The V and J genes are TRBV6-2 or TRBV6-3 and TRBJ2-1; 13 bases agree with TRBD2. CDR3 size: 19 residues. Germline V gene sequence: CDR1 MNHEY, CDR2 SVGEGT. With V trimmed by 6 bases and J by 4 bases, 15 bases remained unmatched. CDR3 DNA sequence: TGTGCCAGCAGCCAACGTTCCGCGACTAGCGGGAGGCAGTACAATGAGCAGTTCTTC. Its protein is CASSQRSATSGRQYNEQFF.

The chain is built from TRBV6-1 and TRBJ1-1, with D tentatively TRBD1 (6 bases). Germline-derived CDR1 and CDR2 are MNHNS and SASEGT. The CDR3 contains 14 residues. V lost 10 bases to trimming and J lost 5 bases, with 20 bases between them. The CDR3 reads CATYEGTGSTEAFF. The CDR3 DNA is TGTGCCACCTACGAGGGAACAGGGAGTACTGAAGCTTTCTTT.

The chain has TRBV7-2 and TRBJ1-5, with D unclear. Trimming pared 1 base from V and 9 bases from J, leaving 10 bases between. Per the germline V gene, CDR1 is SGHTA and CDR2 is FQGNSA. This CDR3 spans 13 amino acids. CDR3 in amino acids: CASSLDPGWPQHF. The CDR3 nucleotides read TGTGCCAGCAGCTTAGATCCAGGTTGGCCCCAGCATTTT.

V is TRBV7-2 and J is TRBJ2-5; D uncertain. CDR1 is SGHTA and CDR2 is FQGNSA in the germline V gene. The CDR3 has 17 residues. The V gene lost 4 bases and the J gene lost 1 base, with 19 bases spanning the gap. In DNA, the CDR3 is TGTGCCAGCAGCTCCCAGATGTTAGGATCTGGCCAAGAGACCCAGTACTTC. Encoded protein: CASSSQMLGSGQETQYF.

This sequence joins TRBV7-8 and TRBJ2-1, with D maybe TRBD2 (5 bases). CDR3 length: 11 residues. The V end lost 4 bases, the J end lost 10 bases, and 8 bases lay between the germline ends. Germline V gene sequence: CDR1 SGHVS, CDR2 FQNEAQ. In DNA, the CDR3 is TGTGCCAGCAGCTCGACGGGAGAGCAGTTCTTC. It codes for CASSSTGEQFF.

The CDR3 loop is CASSLKTSGTYYNEQFF. The CDR3 region has the DNA TGTGCCAGCAGCTTAAAGACTAGCGGGACGTACTACAATGAGCAGTTCTTC. V is TRBV6-5 and J is TRBJ2-1, with 11 nucleotides matching TRBD2. The CDR3 spans 17 residues. V lost 6 bases and J lost 3; bases outside the gene matches: 10. Germline-derived CDR1 and CDR2 are MNHEY and SVGAGI.

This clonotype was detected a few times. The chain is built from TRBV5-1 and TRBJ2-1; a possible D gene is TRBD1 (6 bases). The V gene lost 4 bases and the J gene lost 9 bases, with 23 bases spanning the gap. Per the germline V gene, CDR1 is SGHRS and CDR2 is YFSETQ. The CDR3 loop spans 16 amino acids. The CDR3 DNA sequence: TGCGCCAGCAGCGGGGGTAGGGATCAGGGCAGGGGTGAGCAGTTCTTC. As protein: CASSGGRDQGRGEQFF. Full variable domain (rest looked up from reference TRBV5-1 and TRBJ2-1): KAGVTQTPRYLIKTRGQQVTLSCSPISGHRSVSWYQQTPGQGLQFLFEYFSETQRNKGNFPGRFSGRQFSNSRSEMNVSTLELGDSALYLCASSGGRDQGRGEQFFGPGTRLTVL.

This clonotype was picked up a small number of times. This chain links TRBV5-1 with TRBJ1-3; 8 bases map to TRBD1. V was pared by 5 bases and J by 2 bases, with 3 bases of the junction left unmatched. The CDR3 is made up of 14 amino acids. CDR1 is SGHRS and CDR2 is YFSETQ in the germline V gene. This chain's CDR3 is CASRLTGAGNTIYF. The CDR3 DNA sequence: TGCGCCAGCAGGCTGACAGGGGCTGGAAACACCATATATTTT.

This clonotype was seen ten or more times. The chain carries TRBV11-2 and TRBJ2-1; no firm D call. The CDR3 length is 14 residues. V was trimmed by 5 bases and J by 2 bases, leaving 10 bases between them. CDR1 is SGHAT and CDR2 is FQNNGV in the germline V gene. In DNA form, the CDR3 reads TGTGCCAGCAGCGCCTTCGGCGCCTACAATGAGCAGTTCTTC. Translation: CASSAFGAYNEQFF.

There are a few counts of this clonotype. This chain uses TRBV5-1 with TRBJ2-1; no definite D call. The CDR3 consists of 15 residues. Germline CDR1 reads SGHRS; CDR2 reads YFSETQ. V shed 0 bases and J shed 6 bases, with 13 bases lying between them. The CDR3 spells CASSLAGSVPNEQFF. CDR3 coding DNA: TGCGCCAGCAGCTTGGCAGGCTCTGTCCCCAATGAGCAGTTCTTC.

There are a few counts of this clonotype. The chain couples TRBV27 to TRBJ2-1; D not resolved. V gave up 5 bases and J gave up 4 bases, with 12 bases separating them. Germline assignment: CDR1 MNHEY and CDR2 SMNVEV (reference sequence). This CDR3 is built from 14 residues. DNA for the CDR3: TGTGCCAGCAGTCTTCGGGCGATTTACAATGAGCAGTTCTTC. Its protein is CASSLRAIYNEQFF.